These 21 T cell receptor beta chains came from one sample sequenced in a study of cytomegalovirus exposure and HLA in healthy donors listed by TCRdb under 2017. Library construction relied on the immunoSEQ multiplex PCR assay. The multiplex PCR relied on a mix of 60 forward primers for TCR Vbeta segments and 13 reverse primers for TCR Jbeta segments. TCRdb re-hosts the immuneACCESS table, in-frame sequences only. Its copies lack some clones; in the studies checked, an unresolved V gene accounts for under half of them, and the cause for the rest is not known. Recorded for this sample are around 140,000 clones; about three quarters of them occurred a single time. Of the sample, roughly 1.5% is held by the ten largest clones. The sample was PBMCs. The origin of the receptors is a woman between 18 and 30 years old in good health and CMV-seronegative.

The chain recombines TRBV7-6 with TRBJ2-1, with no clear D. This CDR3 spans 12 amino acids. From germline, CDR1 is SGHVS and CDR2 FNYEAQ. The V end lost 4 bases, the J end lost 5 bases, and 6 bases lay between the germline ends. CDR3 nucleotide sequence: TGTGCCAGCAGCTACCTAAACAATGAGCAGTTCTTC. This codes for CASSYLNNEQFF.

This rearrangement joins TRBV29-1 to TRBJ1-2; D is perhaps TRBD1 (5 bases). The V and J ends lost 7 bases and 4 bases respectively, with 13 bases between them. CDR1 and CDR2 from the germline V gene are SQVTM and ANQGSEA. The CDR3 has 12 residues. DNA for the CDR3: TGCAGCGCCTCCAAAGACAGCTATGGCTACACCTTC. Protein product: CSASKDSYGYTF.

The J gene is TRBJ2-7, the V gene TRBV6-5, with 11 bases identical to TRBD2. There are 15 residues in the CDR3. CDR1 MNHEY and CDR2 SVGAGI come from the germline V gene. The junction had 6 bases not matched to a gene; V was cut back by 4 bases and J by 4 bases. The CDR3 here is CASSSGVAGGYEQYF. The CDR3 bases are TGTGCCAGCAGTTCAGGGGTAGCGGGAGGGTACGAGCAGTACTTC.

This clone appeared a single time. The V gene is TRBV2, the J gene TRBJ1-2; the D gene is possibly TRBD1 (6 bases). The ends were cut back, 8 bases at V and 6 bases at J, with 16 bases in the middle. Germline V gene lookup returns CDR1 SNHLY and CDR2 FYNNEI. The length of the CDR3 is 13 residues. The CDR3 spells CASLYREMDGYTF. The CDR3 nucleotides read TGTGCCAGCCTATACAGGGAGATGGATGGCTACACCTTC. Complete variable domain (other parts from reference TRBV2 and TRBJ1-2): EPEVTQTPSHQVTQMGQEVILRCVPISNHLYFYWYRQILGQKVEFLVSFYNNEISEKSEIFDDQFSVERPDGSNFTLKIRSTKLEDSAMYFCASLYREMDGYTFGSGTRLTVV.

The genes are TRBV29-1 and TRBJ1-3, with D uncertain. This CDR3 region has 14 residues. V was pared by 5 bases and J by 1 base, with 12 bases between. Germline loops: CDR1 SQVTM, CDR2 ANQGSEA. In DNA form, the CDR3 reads TGCAGCGTTTGTTCCAGCGAGTCTGGAAACACCATATATTTT. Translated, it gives CSVCSSESGNTIYF.

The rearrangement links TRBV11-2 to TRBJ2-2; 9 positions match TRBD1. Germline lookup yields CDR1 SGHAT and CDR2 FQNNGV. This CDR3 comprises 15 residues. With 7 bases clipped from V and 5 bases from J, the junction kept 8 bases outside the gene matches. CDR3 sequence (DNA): TGTGCCAGCACCTCCAACAGGGGGCGGACCGGGGAGCTGTTTTTT. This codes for CASTSNRGRTGELFF.

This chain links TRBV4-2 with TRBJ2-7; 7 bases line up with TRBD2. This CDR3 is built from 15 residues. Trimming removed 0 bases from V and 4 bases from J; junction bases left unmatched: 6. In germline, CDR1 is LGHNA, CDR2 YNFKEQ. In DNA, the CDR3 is TGTGCCAGCAGCCAAGAGGCAGGGAGGGAGTACGAGCAGTACTTC. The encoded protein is CASSQEAGREYEQYF.

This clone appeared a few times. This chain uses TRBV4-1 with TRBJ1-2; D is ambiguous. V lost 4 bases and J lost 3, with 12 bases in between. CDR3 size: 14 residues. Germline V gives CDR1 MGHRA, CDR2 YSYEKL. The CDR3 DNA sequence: TGCGCCAGCAGCCCTCGGGTTCCGGACTATGGCTACACCTTC. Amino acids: CASSPRVPDYGYTF.

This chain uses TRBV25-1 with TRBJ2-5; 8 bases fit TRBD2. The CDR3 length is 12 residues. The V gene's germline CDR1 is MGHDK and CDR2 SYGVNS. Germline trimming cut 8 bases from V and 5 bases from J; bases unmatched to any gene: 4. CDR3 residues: CASRGGTETQYF. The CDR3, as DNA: TGTGCCAGCCGGGGGGGCACGGAGACCCAGTACTTC.

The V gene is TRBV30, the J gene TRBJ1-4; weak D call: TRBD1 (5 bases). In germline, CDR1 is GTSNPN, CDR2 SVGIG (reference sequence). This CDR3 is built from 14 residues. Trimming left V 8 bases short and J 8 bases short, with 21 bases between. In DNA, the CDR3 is TGTGCCGGGGGGTTCCGGGACTTTAGAGAAAAACTGTTTTTT. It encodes CAGGFRDFREKLFF.

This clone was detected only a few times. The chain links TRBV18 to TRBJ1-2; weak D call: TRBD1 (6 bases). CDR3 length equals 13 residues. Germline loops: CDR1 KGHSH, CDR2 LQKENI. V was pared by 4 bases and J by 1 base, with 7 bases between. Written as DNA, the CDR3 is TGTGCCAGCTCACAACAGGGTAACTATGGCTACACCTTC. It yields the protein CASSQQGNYGYTF. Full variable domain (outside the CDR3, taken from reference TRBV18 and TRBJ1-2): NAGVMQNPRHLVRRRGQEARLRCSPMKGHSHVYWYRQLPEEGLKFMVYLQKENIIDESGMPKERFSAEFPKEGPSILRIQQVVRGDSAAYFCASSQQGNYGYTFGSGTRLTVV.

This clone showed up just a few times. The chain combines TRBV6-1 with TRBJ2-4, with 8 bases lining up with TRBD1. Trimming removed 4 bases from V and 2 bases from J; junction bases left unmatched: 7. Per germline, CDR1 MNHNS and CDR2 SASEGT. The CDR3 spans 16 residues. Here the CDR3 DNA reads TGTGCCAGCAGTGTTCGGACAGGGCTCACCAAAAACATTCAGTACTTC. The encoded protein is CASSVRTGLTKNIQYF.

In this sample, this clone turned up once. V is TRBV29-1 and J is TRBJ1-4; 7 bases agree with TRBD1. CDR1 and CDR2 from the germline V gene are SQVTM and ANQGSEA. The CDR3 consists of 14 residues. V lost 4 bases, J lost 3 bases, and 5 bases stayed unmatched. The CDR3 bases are TGCAGCGTTGGAATCGGGACAGCTAATGAAAAACTGTTTTTT. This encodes CSVGIGTANEKLFF.

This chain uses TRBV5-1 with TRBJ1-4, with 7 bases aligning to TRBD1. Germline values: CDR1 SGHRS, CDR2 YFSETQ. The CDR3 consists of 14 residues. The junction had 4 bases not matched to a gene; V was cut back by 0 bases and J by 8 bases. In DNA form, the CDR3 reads TGCGCCAGCAGCTTGGGCCCGACAGGGGAAAAACTGTTTTTT. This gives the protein CASSLGPTGEKLFF.

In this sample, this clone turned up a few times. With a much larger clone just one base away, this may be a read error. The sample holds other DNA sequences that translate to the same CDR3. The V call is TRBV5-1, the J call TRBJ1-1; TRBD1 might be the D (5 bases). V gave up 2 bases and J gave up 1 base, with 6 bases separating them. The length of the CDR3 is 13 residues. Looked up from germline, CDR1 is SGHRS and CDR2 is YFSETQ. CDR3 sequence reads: CASSLTGNTEAFF. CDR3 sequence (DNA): TGCGCCAGCAGCTTAACAGGGAACACTGAAGCTTTCTTT.

The chain's CDR3 is CASSQQDPLFGNTIYF. The CDR3 coding sequence is TGCGCCAGCAGCCAACAGGATCCCCTCTTTGGAAACACCATATATTTT. The rearrangement uses TRBV4-1 and TRBJ1-3; D unclear. The ends were cut back, 2 bases at V and 3 bases at J, with 14 bases in the middle. CDR1 is MGHRA, CDR2 YSYEKL, per germline. The CDR3 runs 16 residues.

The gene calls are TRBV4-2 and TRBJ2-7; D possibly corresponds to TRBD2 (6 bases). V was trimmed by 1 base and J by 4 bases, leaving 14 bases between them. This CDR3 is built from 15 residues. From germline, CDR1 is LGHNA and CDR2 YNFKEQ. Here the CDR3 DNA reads TGTGCCAGCAGCCAAGGCCCCCGGGAGAGGTACGAGCAGTACTTC. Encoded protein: CASSQGPRERYEQYF.

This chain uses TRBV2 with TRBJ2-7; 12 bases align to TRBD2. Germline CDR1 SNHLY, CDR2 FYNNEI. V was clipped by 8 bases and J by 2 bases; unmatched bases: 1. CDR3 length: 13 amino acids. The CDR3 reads CASLAGGPYEQYF. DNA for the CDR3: TGTGCCAGCCTAGCGGGAGGGCCCTACGAGCAGTACTTC.

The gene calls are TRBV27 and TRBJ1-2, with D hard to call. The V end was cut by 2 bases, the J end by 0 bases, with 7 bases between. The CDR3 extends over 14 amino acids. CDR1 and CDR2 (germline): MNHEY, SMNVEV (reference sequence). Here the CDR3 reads CASSLNRANYGYTF. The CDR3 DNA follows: TGTGCCAGCAGTTTAAATCGAGCTAACTATGGCTACACCTTC.

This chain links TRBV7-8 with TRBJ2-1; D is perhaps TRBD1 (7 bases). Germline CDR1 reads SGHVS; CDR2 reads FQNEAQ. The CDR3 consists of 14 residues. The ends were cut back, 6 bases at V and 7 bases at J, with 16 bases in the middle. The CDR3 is CASRSLTGRNEQFF. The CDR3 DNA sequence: TGTGCCAGCAGATCGCTGACAGGGAGGAATGAGCAGTTCTTC.

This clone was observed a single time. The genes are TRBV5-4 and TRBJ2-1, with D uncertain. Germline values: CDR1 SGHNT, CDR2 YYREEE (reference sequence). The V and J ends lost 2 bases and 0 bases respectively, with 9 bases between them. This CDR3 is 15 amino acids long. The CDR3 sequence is CASSLYSSSYNEQFF. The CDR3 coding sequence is TGTGCCAGCAGCTTATACTCGAGCTCCTACAATGAGCAGTTCTTC.